This TCR beta chain was sequenced in a study of resident and recirculating memory T cells in vitiligo. The assay was immunoSEQ multiplex PCR, and TCRdb's table has in-frame clones only and misses some. Of around 78,000 clones listed, 92% are singletons. CDR3 length: 16 residues. Trimming removed 0 bases from V and 6 bases from J; junction bases left unmatched: 8. Germline CDR1 SGHDT, CDR2 YYEEEE. The source is a male donor with vitiligo. V gene TRBV5-6 combines with J gene TRBJ2-2; 7 bases agree with TRBD2. Sequencing input: blood. CDR3 sequence reads: CASSLEERDWAGELFF. CDR3 DNA sequence: TGTGCCAGCAGCTTGGAGGAGCGGGACTGGGCCGGGGAGCTGTTTTTT.